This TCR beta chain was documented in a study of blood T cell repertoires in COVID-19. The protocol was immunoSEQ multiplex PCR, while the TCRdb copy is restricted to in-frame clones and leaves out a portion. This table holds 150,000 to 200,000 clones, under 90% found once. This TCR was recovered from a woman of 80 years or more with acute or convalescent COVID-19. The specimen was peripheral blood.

The CDR3 spells CASSSQENTEAFF. The CDR3 DNA reads as TGTGCCAGCAGCTCACAGGAGAACACTGAAGCTTTCTTT. The V gene is TRBV11-2, the J gene TRBJ1-1, with D possibly matching TRBD1 (5 bases). The CDR3 has 13 amino acids. Germline CDR1 is SGHAT and CDR2 is FQNNGV. The V and J ends lost 4 bases and 1 base respectively, with 7 bases between them.